The entry below gives a single TCR beta chain sequence along with its context. The source of the sample is a study of human T cells and chemical hapten exposure. Time point specified: patch test 1, 2 weeks after DPC sensitization. Treatment noted: therapeutic diphenylcyclopropenone sensitization with weekly scalp DPC. MiXCR, run by TCRdb on the RACE reads, gives a single entry per CDR3 protein. Among 150,000 to 200,000 distinct CDR3 sequences listed, more than 14% were seen once. The CDR3 consists of 14 residues. CDR1 and CDR2 from the germline V gene are KGHSH and LQKENI. Trimming shortened V by 2 bases and J by 1 base, and 8 bases separated the two germline ends.

The sample consisted of whole blood, taken in connection with sensitization to the hapten diphenylcyclopropenone (DPC). This chain uses TRBV18 with TRBJ1-1, with D possibly matching TRBD1 (5 bases). The source of this sequence is a woman aged 25 to 39 with alopecia areata. Some clones in this sample may be carry-over from other donors' samples. In DNA form, the CDR3 reads TGTGCCAGCTCACCAGGGGCAACGAACACTGAAGCTTTCTTT. Its translation: CASSPGATNTEAFF.